These 27 T cell receptor beta chains share one sample of origin, sequenced in a study of blood T cell repertoires in COVID-19. Method: immunoSEQ multiplex PCR; TCRdb's copy keeps in-frame clones and lacks some. The data hold around 92,000 clones, with about 82% observed a single time. Sequenced material: peripheral blood. The receptors were gathered from a woman aged 55-70 years in a cohort sampled during active or convalescent COVID-19.

The V call is TRBV19, the J call TRBJ1-1; 7 bases are shared with TRBD1. The V gene end was trimmed by 5 bases and the J gene end by 4 bases; junction bases not matched to a gene: 7. Per germline, CDR1 LNHDA and CDR2 SQIVND (reference sequence). The CDR3 runs to 14 residues. This chain's CDR3 is CASSAQGVGTEAFF. CDR3 nucleotide sequence: TGTGCCAGTAGTGCTCAGGGGGTAGGCACTGAAGCTTTCTTT.

The J gene is TRBJ2-2, the V gene TRBV10-1; unclear D gene. Germline V gene data show CDR1 as WNHNN and CDR2 as SYGVQD (reference sequence). The length of the CDR3 is 13 residues. V was pared by 2 bases and J by 5 bases, with 6 bases between. The CDR3 sequence is CASSEVLTGELFF. CDR3 bases: TGCGCCAGCAGTGAGGTACTAACCGGGGAGCTGTTTTTT.

The V call is TRBV18, the J call TRBJ2-5, with 7 bases fitting TRBD1. The germline CDR1 and CDR2 sequences are KGHSH and LQKENI. CDR3 length: 14 residues. With V trimmed by 5 bases and J by 4 bases, 7 bases remained unmatched. CDR3: CASSYGQAVETQYF. The CDR3 DNA follows: TGTGCCAGCTCATATGGACAGGCTGTAGAGACCCAGTACTTC.

J is TRBJ2-3 and V is TRBV7-2; D is perhaps TRBD1 (6 bases). This CDR3 is built from 15 residues. Deletions cut 0 bases from V and 5 bases from J, with 12 bases between. CDR1 is SGHTA and CDR2 is FQGNSA in the germline V gene. The CDR3 bases are TGTGCCAGCAGCTTAGCTGATGGCAGGGGAGATACGCAGTATTTT. Translated, it gives CASSLADGRGDTQYF.

The chain uses TRBV4-1 and TRBJ2-1, with 11 positions matching TRBD2. Trimming removed 2 bases from V and 2 bases from J; junction bases left unmatched: 8. Looked up from germline, CDR1 is MGHRA and CDR2 is YSYEKL. The CDR3 is 18 residues long. CDR3 sequence: CASSQLGLAGPPYNEQFF. The CDR3 DNA sequence: TGCGCCAGCAGCCAATTAGGACTAGCGGGTCCCCCCTACAATGAGCAGTTCTTC.

The V gene is TRBV6-1, the J gene TRBJ1-2, with 8 bases lining up with TRBD1. Losses at the gene ends were 6 bases for V and 11 bases for J; bases not matched to a gene: 14. This CDR3 has 14 residues. Germline CDR1 MNHNS, CDR2 SASEGT. The CDR3 is CASRTGGLGVGYTF. CDR3 DNA sequence: TGTGCCAGCAGAACAGGGGGACTGGGTGTCGGATACACCTTC.

The rearrangement links TRBV7-3 to TRBJ2-1, with 12 bases identical to TRBD2. CDR3 length: 16 residues. After removal of 2 bases from V and 9 bases from J, the junction contained 8 bases not matched to a gene. Germline CDR1 reads SGHTA; CDR2 reads FQGTGA. Written as DNA, the CDR3 is TGTGCCAGCAGCTTATCCCCTAGCGGGGGGGCGGGTGAGCAGTTCTTC. Translated: CASSLSPSGGAGEQFF.

This CDR3 reads CASSPDRGAMNTEAFF. The CDR3 bases are TGCGCCAGCAGCCCAGACAGGGGCGCTATGAACACTGAAGCTTTCTTT. The chain is built from TRBV5-1 and TRBJ1-1; 8 bases map to TRBD1. The V gene's germline CDR1 is SGHRS and CDR2 YFSETQ. The V and J ends lost 4 bases and 0 bases, in that order; junction bases with no gene match: 8. The CDR3 runs 16 residues.

The genes are TRBV12-3 or TRBV12-4 and TRBJ1-3, with 7 bases that match TRBD1. The CDR3 consists of 13 residues. V was clipped by 5 bases and J by 7 bases; unmatched bases: 5. CDR3 sequence: CASSTTGANTIYF. DNA for the CDR3: TGTGCCAGCAGTACCACAGGGGCGAACACCATATATTTT.

This clone was counted a few times. The chain employs TRBV7-9 and TRBJ2-7; D unclear. V dropped 4 bases and J dropped 4 bases, with 5 bases sitting between them. There are 11 residues in the CDR3. CDR1 and CDR2 from the germline V gene are SEHNR and FQNEAQ (reference sequence). This chain's CDR3 is CASSSEYEQYF. The CDR3 nucleotides are TGTGCCAGCAGCTCGGAGTACGAGCAGTACTTC.

In its sample, this clone was seen a few times. The rearrangement links TRBV6-1 to TRBJ2-7; D is undetermined. The CDR3 length is 11 residues. The V end was cut by 1 base, the J end by 6 bases, with 4 bases between. The germline CDR1 and CDR2 sequences are MNHNS and SASEGT. The CDR3 DNA sequence: TGTGCCAGCAGTGAAGGGGCCGAGCAGTACTTC. Translating gives CASSEGAEQYF.

The chain couples TRBV27 to TRBJ1-1; TRBD1 aligns across 8 bases. The CDR3 is 16 amino acids. V shed 3 bases and J 2 bases; nucleotides not matched to a gene: 8. The germline gives CDR1 MNHEY, CDR2 SMNVEV (reference sequence). CDR3 sequence reads: CASSFLRGRENTEAFF. The CDR3 nucleotides are TGTGCCAGCAGTTTTCTCAGGGGGCGAGAAAACACTGAAGCTTTCTTT.

This clone was counted a few times. The V call is TRBV12-5, the J call TRBJ2-7, with D perhaps TRBD2 (5 bases). Germline loops: CDR1 LGHNT, CDR2 FRNRAP. Trimming pared 7 bases from V and 0 bases from J, leaving 13 bases between. This CDR3 region has 14 residues. The CDR3 region is CASARNRGSYEQYF. The CDR3 nucleotides are TGTGCTAGTGCCAGGAACCGGGGCTCCTACGAGCAGTACTTC. Full variable domain (remainder filled in from reference TRBV12-5 and TRBJ2-7): DARVTQTPRHKVTEMGQEVTMRCQPILGHNTVFWYRQTMMQGLELLAYFRNRAPLDDSGMPKDRFSAEMPDATLATLKIQPSEPRDSAVYFCASARNRGSYEQYFGPGTRLTVT.

This chain links TRBV20-1 with TRBJ1-1; the D gene is possibly TRBD1 (6 bases). Germline assignment: CDR1 DFQATT and CDR2 SNEGSKA (reference sequence). Trimming pared 3 bases from V and 6 bases from J, leaving 11 bases between. This CDR3 contains 12 residues. This CDR3 is CSASPGAAEAFF. The CDR3, as DNA: TGCAGTGCTAGTCCAGGGGCCGCTGAAGCTTTCTTT.

The CDR3 bases are TGTGCCAGCAGCGTAGTAGGACTAGCGGGAGGATTATCCTACAATGAGCAGTTCTTC. It is translated as CASSVVGLAGGLSYNEQFF. The chain joins TRBV9 to TRBJ2-1; 14 bases fit TRBD2. This CDR3 is 19 amino acids long. Per germline, CDR1 SGDLS and CDR2 YYNGEE. V was pared by 0 bases and J by 1 base, with 6 bases of the junction left unmatched.

This chain uses TRBV6-6 with TRBJ1-2, with a weak D call TRBD1 (6 bases). V was cut by 6 bases and J by 4 bases, with 9 bases left in between. Germline values: CDR1 MNHNY, CDR2 SVGAGI (reference sequence). This CDR3 contains 12 residues. Here the CDR3 reads CASRSDSYGYTF. CDR3 coding DNA: TGTGCCAGCAGATCGGACAGCTATGGCTACACCTTC.

The chain is built from TRBV27 and TRBJ1-6; possibly TRBD1 for D (6 bases). V lost 4 bases and J 5 bases, leaving 12 bases between the germline ends. Germline V gene sequence: CDR1 MNHEY, CDR2 SMNVEV (reference sequence). The CDR3 consists of 15 residues. This CDR3 is CASSSYAGDNSPLHF. The CDR3 DNA reads as TGTGCCAGCAGTTCTTACGCAGGGGATAATTCACCCCTCCACTTT.

This clone was detected only once. The rearrangement joins TRBV2 to TRBJ1-1, with 7 bases that match TRBD1. The CDR3 loop spans 15 amino acids. CDR1 and CDR2 from the germline V gene are SNHLY and FYNNEI. With 3 bases clipped from V and 7 bases from J, the junction kept 11 bases outside the gene matches. This chain's CDR3 is CASSELRQGGNEAFF. The CDR3, as DNA: TGTGCCAGCAGTGAGCTGCGACAGGGAGGAAATGAAGCTTTCTTT. The full variable domain, with the rest looked up from reference TRBV2 and TRBJ1-1, is EPEVTQTPSHQVTQMGQEVILRCVPISNHLYFYWYRQILGQKVEFLVSFYNNEISEKSEIFDDQFSVERPDGSNFTLKIRSTKLEDSAMYFCASSELRQGGNEAFFGQGTRLTVV.

This clone is a singleton in its sample. This chain connects TRBV28 to TRBJ2-7, with TRBD1 identical over 7 bases. Germline CDR1 MDHEN, CDR2 SYDVKM. This CDR3 region has 17 residues. The ends lost 8 bases at V and 4 bases at J; junction bases unmatched: 20. The CDR3 loop is CASLSIAPGQKVYEQYF. The CDR3 nucleotides are TGTGCCAGCTTATCGATCGCCCCGGGACAGAAGGTTTACGAGCAGTACTTC.

The rearrangement links TRBV3-1 (or the pseudogene TRBV3-2) to TRBJ1-1; D ambiguous. V was cut by 1 base and J by 4 bases, with 7 bases left in between. Germline V gives CDR1 LGHDT, CDR2 YNNKEL (reference sequence). The CDR3 totals 13 residues. The CDR3 DNA sequence: TGTGCCAGCAGCCAAGTGCGGGGCACTGAAGCTTTCTTT. Translated, it gives CASSQVRGTEAFF.

The chain is built from TRBV5-1 and TRBJ1-4, with no clear D. Germline loops: CDR1 SGHRS, CDR2 YFSETQ. This CDR3 is built from 16 residues. The V end lost 4 bases, the J end lost 0 bases, and 13 bases lay between the germline ends. CDR3 in DNA: TGCGCCAGCAGCAAGGAGGCACGTGCAACTAATGAAAAACTGTTTTTT. It is translated as CASSKEARATNEKLFF.

The chain uses TRBV15 and TRBJ2-7; 7 bases are shared with TRBD2. This CDR3 has 15 residues. Germline V gives CDR1 LNHNV, CDR2 YYDKDF (reference sequence). V lost 3 bases to trimming and J lost 6 bases; unmatched junction nucleotides: 11. The DNA of the CDR3 is TGTGCCACCAGCAGGGGTCCAGGGACTATGGCCGAGCAGTACTTC. This sequence encodes CATSRGPGTMAEQYF.

This chain uses TRBV27 with TRBJ2-3, with 8 bases aligning to TRBD2. The CDR3 has 14 residues. Germline V gene data show CDR1 as MNHEY and CDR2 as SMNVEV (reference sequence). With 6 bases clipped from V and 6 bases from J, the junction kept 8 bases outside the gene matches. The CDR3 region is CASRPGTRYDTQYF. The CDR3 bases are TGTGCCAGCAGACCCGGGACTAGGTACGATACGCAGTATTTT.

The rearrangement joins TRBV12-3 or TRBV12-4 to TRBJ1-2, with D possibly matching TRBD1 (6 bases). The V and J ends lost 5 bases and 4 bases respectively, with 11 bases between them. The CDR3 is made up of 13 amino acids. This chain's CDR3 is CASSRTAIYGYTF. The CDR3 DNA sequence: TGTGCCAGCAGTCGGACAGCCATCTATGGCTACACCTTC.

The chain has TRBV29-1 and TRBJ1-4; possible D gene TRBD1, 6 bases. The CDR3 loop spans 13 amino acids. Trimming shortened V by 4 bases and J by 8 bases, and 14 bases separated the two germline ends. Germline CDR1 reads SQVTM; CDR2 reads ANQGSEA. CDR3 nucleotides: TGCAGCGTTGCCGGACAGCAAGGGGAAAAACTGTTTTTT. It codes for CSVAGQQGEKLFF.

V and J are TRBV29-1 and TRBJ1-1; TRBD1 might be the D (5 bases). The CDR3 is 11 residues long. The V gene lost 7 bases and the J gene lost 10 bases, with 16 bases spanning the gap. Germline V gene sequence: CDR1 SQVTM, CDR2 ANQGSEA. The CDR3 is CSGAGTSGAFF. The CDR3 region has the DNA TGCAGCGGCGCAGGGACTTCTGGAGCTTTCTTT.

The V gene is TRBV6-5, the J gene TRBJ1-4; D perhaps matches TRBD1 (6 bases). Germline V gene data show CDR1 as MNHEY and CDR2 as SVGAGI. CDR3 length equals 15 residues. V lost 6 bases and J lost 2, with 13 bases in between. The DNA for the CDR3 is TGTGCCAGCAGGGCTGGGGGCTCGACTAATGAAAAACTGTTTTTT. The encoded protein is CASRAGGSTNEKLFF.